The clone carrying this T cell receptor beta chain came up many times. Its antigen is currently unknown. This sample stems from a study of T-cell reconstitution after alpha-beta-depleted transplantation in children. Study observations and caveats: After one year, T-cell counts and TCRbeta diversity mostly came from new T cells. Expanded clones from the graft, numbering several hundred, reportedly supplied alpha-beta T cells about two months after transplant.

Preparation of the TCRbeta library involved a method that used unique molecular identifiers. Each CDR3 protein gets one entry after TCRdb re-called the PCR reads with MiXCR. The sample gives roughly 310,000 distinct CDR3 sequences, 23% of which show up once; over 9.5% is in the top ten. CDR1 and CDR2 (germline): MGHRA, YSYEKL. This CDR3 spans 13 amino acids. V dropped 1 base and J dropped 2 bases, with 5 bases sitting between them. V and J are TRBV4-1 and TRBJ1-2; TRBD1 might be the D (5 bases). The sequence was collected from a male patient aged 10 to 17 who had a stem cell transplant for acute lymphoblastic leukemia, so the T cells may come from the graft donor. The specimen was PBMCs, mostly from graft donor cells, collected 180 days after TCRalphabeta/CD19-depleted stem cell transplant. The CDR3 sequence: CASSQGQNYGYTF. As DNA, the CDR3 is TGCGCCAGCAGCCAAGGACAGAACTATGGCTACACCTTC.